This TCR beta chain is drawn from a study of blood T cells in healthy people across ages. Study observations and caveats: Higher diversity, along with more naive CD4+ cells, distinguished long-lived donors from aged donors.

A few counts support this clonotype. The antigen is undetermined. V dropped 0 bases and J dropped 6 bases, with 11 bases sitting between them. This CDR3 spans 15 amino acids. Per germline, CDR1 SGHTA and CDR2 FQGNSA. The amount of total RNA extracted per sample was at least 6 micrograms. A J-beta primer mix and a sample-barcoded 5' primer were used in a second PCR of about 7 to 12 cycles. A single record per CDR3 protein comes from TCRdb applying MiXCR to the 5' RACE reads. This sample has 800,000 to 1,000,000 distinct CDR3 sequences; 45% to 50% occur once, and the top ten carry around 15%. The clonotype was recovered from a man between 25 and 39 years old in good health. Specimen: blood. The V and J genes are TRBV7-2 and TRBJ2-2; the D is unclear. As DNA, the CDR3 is TGTGCCAGCAGCTTAGCAGGACCGACGGCCGGGGAGCTGTTTTTT. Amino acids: CASSLAGPTAGELFF.